This entry lists 14 T cell receptor beta chains sequenced from one sample in a study of liver allograft versus peripheral blood T cells. Study-level information: What was compared were the T cell receptor repertoires in transplanted livers and those in the peripheral blood of recipients.

TCRdb reanalysed the reads using MiXCR and keeps one entry per CDR3 protein. The top ten hold 1.6% of the sample, which has 10,000 to 14,000 distinct CDR3 sequences, under 30% seen once. The receptors originated from a human patient who had a liver transplant. Some T cells may have originated in the graft donor.

This clonotype counts as medium-sized. The chain recombines TRBV18 with TRBJ1-3, with 7 bases that match TRBD1. J was trimmed by 2 bases and V by 6 bases; bases with no gene match: 10. CDR3 length equals 16 residues. Germline-derived CDR1 and CDR2 are KGHSH and LQKENI. The CDR3 region has the DNA TGTGCCAGCTCCAGACAATCAGACAGGGCTGGAAACACCATATATTTT. Translation: CASSRQSDRAGNTIYF. Supplemented by reference TRBV18 and TRBJ1-3, the full variable domain reads NAGVMQNPRHLVRRRGQEARLRCSPMKGHSHVYWYRQLPEEGLKFMVYLQKENIIDESGMPKERFSAEFPKEGPSILRIQQVVRGDSAAYFCASSRQSDRAGNTIYFGEGSWLTVV.

This clonotype was recorded a few times. The rearrangement uses TRBV27 and TRBJ1-2; D ambiguous. Trimming removed 3 bases from V and 3 bases from J, with 14 bases in between. The CDR3 is made up of 15 amino acids. Germline V gives CDR1 MNHEY, CDR2 SMNVEV (reference sequence). CDR3 sequence: CASSLWGSRDYGYTF. The CDR3 nucleotides read TGTGCCAGCAGTTTGTGGGGATCCCGGGACTATGGCTACACCTTC.

V usage is TRBV5-4 and J usage is TRBJ2-7, with D unresolved. Germline CDR1 reads SGHNT; CDR2 reads YYREEE (reference sequence). The V and J ends lost 0 bases and 2 bases respectively, with 9 bases between them. The length of the CDR3 is 14 residues. The CDR3, as DNA: TGTGCCAGCAGCTTGGTAGGCAGTGCCTACGAGCAGTACTTC. Translating it yields CASSLVGSAYEQYF. Supplemented by reference TRBV5-4 and TRBJ2-7, the full variable domain reads ETGVTQSPTHLIKTRGQQVTLRCSSQSGHNTVSWYQQALGQGPQFIFQYYREEENGRGNFPPRFSGLQFPNYSSELNVNALELDDSALYLCASSLVGSAYEQYFGPGTRLTVT.

CDR3 residues: CASSASTTANTGELFF. CDR3 coding DNA: TGTGCCAGCAGTGCATCGACTACAGCGAACACCGGGGAGCTGTTTTTT. This sequence joins TRBV25-1 and TRBJ2-2, with D perhaps matching TRBD2 (5 bases). V gave up 4 bases and J gave up 0 bases, with 12 bases separating them. Germline lookup yields CDR1 MGHDK and CDR2 SYGVNS. CDR3 length equals 16 residues.

This sequence joins TRBV2 and TRBJ1-3; 7 positions agree with TRBD1. Germline V gene lookup returns CDR1 SNHLY and CDR2 FYNNEI. J gave up 4 bases and V 4 bases, and 7 bases lay outside the gene matches. This CDR3 has 15 amino acids. The CDR3 DNA follows: TGTGCCAGCAGTGTCTCGACAGGGTTCGGAAACACCATATATTTT. Amino acids: CASSVSTGFGNTIYF.

V and J are TRBV15 and TRBJ2-7; a possible D gene is TRBD2 (5 bases). This CDR3 has 12 residues. With 5 bases removed from V and 3 bases from J, the gap between germline ends came to 8 bases. The V gene's germline CDR1 is LNHNV and CDR2 YYDKDF (reference sequence). The CDR3 nucleotides read TGTGCCACCAGCCGCGGACTCTACGAGCAGTACTTC. Protein sequence: CATSRGLYEQYF. Looking up the rest from reference TRBV15 and TRBJ2-7 gives the full variable domain: DAMVIQNPRYQVTQFGKPVTLSCSQTLNHNVMYWYQQKSSQAPKLLFHYYDKDFNNEADTPDNFQSRRPNTSFCFLDIRSPGLGDTAMYLCATSRGLYEQYFGPGTRLTVT.

The chain uses TRBV18 and TRBJ1-5; 12 bases fit TRBD1. CDR3 length equals 15 residues. The germline CDR1 and CDR2 sequences are KGHSH and LQKENI. The trim removed 5 bases at V and 7 bases at J, leaving 6 bases unmatched. Here the CDR3 reads CASSGGQGAYQPQHF. The CDR3 coding sequence is TGTGCCAGCTCAGGGGGACAGGGGGCTTACCAGCCCCAGCATTTT.

By proportion, this clonotype is medium-sized. This chain uses TRBV15 with TRBJ1-5; 8 bases line up with TRBD1. Germline trimming cut 8 bases from V and 8 bases from J; bases unmatched to any gene: 23. CDR3 length: 18 amino acids. The germline V gene has CDR1 LNHNV and CDR2 YYDKDF (reference sequence). The CDR3 loop reads CATSQSQGAGSQGKPQHF. CDR3 nucleotides: TGTGCCACCTCACAATCCCAGGGGGCGGGCAGCCAGGGTAAGCCCCAGCATTTT.

The chain employs TRBV5-5 and TRBJ2-7, with no clear D. CDR3 length: 15 residues. In germline, CDR1 is SGHKS, CDR2 YYEKEE (reference sequence). Trimming left V 4 bases short and J 2 bases short, with 16 bases between. For the CDR3, the DNA is TGTGCCAGCAGCCCCCCTCCTGCGCCACCCTACGAGCAGTACTTC. Its protein product is CASSPPPAPPYEQYF.

This clonotype was recorded a few times. The chain joins TRBV28 to TRBJ1-5, with D unclear. This CDR3 is 11 amino acids long. CDR1 and CDR2 from the germline V gene are MDHEN and SYDVKM. Trimming stripped 5 bases from V and 3 bases from J, with 2 bases between. The CDR3 spells CASSANQPQHF. CDR3 nucleotides: TGTGCCAGCAGTGCCAATCAGCCCCAGCATTTT.

V is TRBV5-4 and J is TRBJ2-2; no clear D. The CDR3 length is 15 residues. Germline loops: CDR1 SGHNT, CDR2 YYREEE (reference sequence). V lost 0 bases and J lost 6, with 12 bases in between. CDR3 sequence (DNA): TGTGCCAGCAGCTTGGACCAGTGGGTCGCCGGGGAGCTGTTTTTT. Translated, it gives CASSLDQWVAGELFF.

This clonotype turned up a few times. The genes are TRBV6-5 and TRBJ1-6, with D possibly being TRBD1 (6 bases). V lost 1 base and J lost 8, with 6 bases in between. CDR1 is MNHEY, CDR2 SVGAGI, per germline. The CDR3 extends over 13 amino acids. The CDR3 is CASSYYRDSPLHF. CDR3 nucleotide sequence: TGTGCCAGCAGTTACTACAGGGATTCACCCCTCCACTTT.

This clonotype was counted between two and nine times. The V call is TRBV12-3 or TRBV12-4, the J call TRBJ1-1; D might be TRBD1 (5 bases). The ends were cut back, 3 bases at V and 0 bases at J, with 20 bases in the middle. There are 18 residues in the CDR3. The CDR3 DNA reads TGTGCCAGCAGTTTTCCCCGTGGGGGTGATGGGATGAACACTGAAGCTTTCTTT. It specifies CASSFPRGGDGMNTEAFF.

This clonotype was counted between two and nine times. V and J are TRBV28 and TRBJ2-7; 8 bases line up with TRBD2. Germline V CDR1 and CDR2: MDHEN, SYDVKM. CDR3 length: 15 residues. Unmatched junction bases numbered 5, after V lost 4 bases and J lost 0 bases. For the CDR3, the DNA is TGTGCCAGCAGTTCCCCGGGGGGGAGCTCCTACGAGCAGTACTTC. Translated: CASSSPGGSSYEQYF.